Listed here is a single T cell receptor beta chain. The antigen is unknown. This entry is derived from a study of blood T cells in healthy people across ages. Study-level points and caveats: No one knew whether donors had CMV, which possibly confounded expanded clonotype changes.

Through a sample-barcoded 5' primer and a J-beta primer mix, a second PCR was run for about 6 to 11 cycles. A template-switch adaptor with 12 random nucleotides tagged each cDNA molecule. TCRdb processed the 5' RACE reads anew with MiXCR; each CDR3 protein has one entry. The data contain 1.5 million to 2 million distinct CDR3 sequences, 28% of them singletons. Material: blood. The TCR comes from a young woman in good health.

Here the CDR3 DNA reads TGTGCCAGTAGTTCGGGGACTAGATCCTACAATGAGCAGTTCTTC. Translation: CASSSGTRSYNEQFF. The V gene is TRBV19, the J gene TRBJ2-1, with 8 bases lining up with TRBD2. V was pared by 5 bases and J by 1 base, with 4 bases of the junction left unmatched. Germline CDR1 and CDR2: LNHDA and SQIVND (reference sequence). The CDR3 is 15 residues long.